This T cell receptor (beta chain) was found in a study of beta chain features in type 1 diabetes. This clone was observed a handful of times. Its antigen is as yet unknown. Findings and limits, study-wide: Moderate yet significant TCRB CDR3 shortening was seen in Type 1 diabetes patients in all four CD4+ subsets.

The CDR3 consists of 14 residues. Germline CDR1 reads MGHRA; CDR2 reads YSYEKL. After removal of 2 bases from V and 8 bases from J, the junction contained 8 bases not matched to a gene. CD45RO/CCR7/CD25/CD127/CD95/CD27 separated CD4+ naive, central memory, regulatory and stem cell-like memory cells by sorting. Since all of the isolated RNA was reverse transcribed, expressed TCRB transcripts were what got sequenced. Generated by immunoSEQ multiplex PCR, the TCRdb table keeps only in-frame clones and is missing some. Of around 130,000 clones listed, 9% were seen once; the top ten hold 0.65% to 0.75%. The specimen sequenced was central memory CD4+ T cells from blood. This chain connects TRBV4-1 to TRBJ2-5; TRBD2 agrees at 7 bases. This receptor was obtained from a man aged 25-45 years with type 1 diabetes. The CDR3 loop is CASSQLGLHATQYF. CDR3 nucleotides: TGCGCCAGCAGCCAACTGGGACTACACGCAACCCAGTACTTC.